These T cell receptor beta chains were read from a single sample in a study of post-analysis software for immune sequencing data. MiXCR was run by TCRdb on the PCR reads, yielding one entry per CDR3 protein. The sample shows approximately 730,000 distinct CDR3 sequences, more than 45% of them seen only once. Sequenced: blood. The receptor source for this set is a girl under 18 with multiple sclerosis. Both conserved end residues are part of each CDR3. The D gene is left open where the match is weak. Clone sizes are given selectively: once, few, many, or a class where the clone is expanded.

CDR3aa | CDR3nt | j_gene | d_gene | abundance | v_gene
CSVVWGAGTEAFF | TGCAGCGTTGTATGGGGGGCCGGCACTGAAGCTTTCTTT | TRBJ1-1 | - | - | TRBV29-1
CASSYSRDSSTDTQYF | TGTGCCAGCAGTTACTCCCGGGACTCTAGCACAGATACGCAGTATTTT | TRBJ2-3 | - | - | TRBV6-5
CSVEGGTGGDGYTF | TGCAGCGTTGAGGGAGGGACAGGGGGCGATGGCTACACCTTC | TRBJ1-2 | TRBD1 | - | TRBV29-1
CASSQRHRHFQQYF | TGTGCCAGCAGCCAACGGCACAGGCATTTTCAGCAGTACTTC | TRBJ2-4 | - | - | TRBV13
CASSEVYQPQHF | TGTGCCAGCAGTGAGGTGTATCAGCCCCAGCATTTT | TRBJ1-5 | - | - | TRBV2
CAISDVLWLADNEQFF | TGTGCCATCAGTGATGTCTTGTGGCTAGCGGACAATGAGCAGTTCTTC | TRBJ2-1 | TRBD2 | few | TRBV10-3
CASSQDLTPSGQFF | TGTGCCAGCAGCCAAGATCTAACTCCCTCTGGGCAGTTCTTC | TRBJ2-1 | - | few | TRBV3-1
CASSSGAGSTDTQYF | TGTGCCAGCAGTTCGGGGGCGGGGAGCACAGATACGCAGTATTTT | TRBJ2-3 | - | - | TRBV12-3/TRBV12-4
CSVEEGQGTEQYF | TGCAGCGTTGAAGAGGGACAGGGGACCGAGCAGTACTTC | TRBJ2-7 | TRBD1 | - | TRBV29-1
CASGTAGVQNEQFF | TGCGCCAGCGGAACAGCGGGAGTCCAGAATGAGCAGTTCTTC | TRBJ2-1 | TRBD2 | - | TRBV4-1
CASLRETGETQYF | TGTGCCAGCCTGCGGGAGACCGGGGAGACCCAGTACTTC | TRBJ2-5 | TRBD2 | few | TRBV11-2
CASSLAQLAGYNEQFF | TGCGCCAGCAGCTTGGCCCAACTAGCGGGGTACAATGAGCAGTTCTTC | TRBJ2-1 | TRBD2 | - | TRBV5-1
CASSPSNSIGEQFF | TGTGCCAGCAGCCCAAGTAATAGCATCGGTGAGCAGTTCTTC | TRBJ2-1 | - | - | TRBV7-3
CASSYSKGRSEKLFF | TGTGCCAGCAGTTACTCGAAAGGGCGTAGCGAAAAACTGTTTTTT | TRBJ1-4 | - | many | TRBV6-5
CASRLLRGGSGTEAFF | TGTGCCAGCAGGCTCCTGAGGGGGGGATCGGGCACTGAAGCTTTCTTT | TRBJ1-1 | - | - | TRBV6-5
CSAHPGTGSYEQYF | TGCAGTGCTCATCCCGGGACGGGGTCCTACGAGCAGTACTTC | TRBJ2-7 | - | - | TRBV20-1
CASSLAPDWSQGGANVLTF | TGTGCCAGCAGCTTAGCCCCCGACTGGTCCCAGGGTGGGGCCAACGTCCTGACTTTC | TRBJ2-6 | - | few | TRBV7-2
CASSYSTSGSSYEQYF | TGTGCCAGCAGTTACTCGACTAGCGGAAGCTCCTACGAGCAGTACTTC | TRBJ2-7 | TRBD2 | - | TRBV6-5
CASSFGGVGTEAFF | TGTGCCAGCAGTTTTGGGGGGGTCGGTACTGAAGCTTTCTTT | TRBJ1-1 | - | - | TRBV12-3/TRBV12-4
CASSVTRAGDEQYF | TGTGCCAGCAGCGTAACGAGGGCGGGAGACGAGCAGTACTTC | TRBJ2-7 | TRBD2 | - | TRBV9
CASGSQGLNEQFF | TGTGCCAGCGGATCACAGGGGCTCAATGAGCAGTTCTTC | TRBJ2-1 | TRBD1 | - | TRBV28
CASSLIGTSGASYTDTQYF | TGTGCCAGCAGCTTAATCGGGACTAGCGGGGCAAGCTACACAGATACGCAGTATTTT | TRBJ2-3 | TRBD2 | few | TRBV7-2
CASSLPSGGSYNEQFF | TGTGCCAGCAGCTTACCTAGCGGAGGCTCCTACAATGAGCAGTTCTTC | TRBJ2-1 | TRBD2 | - | TRBV7-9
CASSQEGLPNYEQYF | TGCGCCAGCAGCCAAGAGGGACTACCGAACTACGAGCAGTACTTC | TRBJ2-7 | TRBD2 | - | TRBV4-1
CGSSSPGREQYF | TGTGGCAGCAGCTCTCCGGGGCGGGAGCAGTACTTC | TRBJ2-4 | TRBD2 | - | TRBV7-2
CASSVGDRGIYEQYF | TGTGCCAGCAGCGTAGGGGACAGGGGGATCTACGAGCAGTACTTC | TRBJ2-7 | TRBD1 | few | TRBV9
CASSLHSEQYF | TGTGCCAGCAGCCTTCATAGCGAGCAGTACTTC | TRBJ2-7 | - | - | TRBV12-3/TRBV12-4
CASSYPPGGSADTQYF | TGTGCCAGCAGTTACCCCCCTGGGGGCAGCGCAGATACGCAGTATTTT | TRBJ2-3 | - | - | TRBV6-5
CASSGTGKDEQFF | TGTGCCAGCAGCGGGACAGGAAAAGATGAGCAGTTCTTC | TRBJ2-1 | TRBD1 | once | TRBV9
CSALEGRLAGRIQETQYF | TGCAGTGCCCTCGAGGGGAGACTAGCGGGACGAATTCAAGAGACCCAGTACTTC | TRBJ2-5 | TRBD2 | - | TRBV20-1
CASSPPSGRSYEQYF | TGTGCCAGCAGTCCACCTAGCGGGAGGTCCTACGAGCAGTACTTC | TRBJ2-7 | TRBD2 | many | TRBV28
CASSDSAVSGGGLDGYTF | TGTGCCAGCAGTGACAGCGCCGTTTCAGGGGGCGGTCTGGATGGCTACACCTTC | TRBJ1-2 | TRBD1 | - | TRBV2
CSAGGTSASTDTQYF | TGCAGTGCTGGGGGGACTAGCGCGAGCACAGATACGCAGTATTTT | TRBJ2-3 | TRBD2 | - | TRBV20-1
CASSLEGQGGREQYF | TGTGCCAGCAGCTTAGAAGGTCAGGGGGGCCGCGAGCAGTACTTC | TRBJ2-7 | - | - | TRBV7-2
CSARGNGASGNNEQYF | TGCAGTGCTAGAGGGAATGGGGCTAGCGGGAATAACGAGCAGTACTTC | TRBJ2-7 | TRBD2 | - | TRBV20-1
CASSLLQELFF | TGTGCCAGCAGTTTATTACAGGAACTGTTTTTT | TRBJ1-4 | - | few | TRBV12-3/TRBV12-4
CASSLFGGGRTYNEQFF | TGTGCCAGCAGTTTATTTGGAGGCGGGAGGACCTACAATGAGCAGTTCTTC | TRBJ2-1 | TRBD2 | - | TRBV28
CSARPPGRNEQYF | TGCAGTGCTAGACCCCCGGGTAGGAACGAGCAGTACTTC | TRBJ2-7 | - | - | TRBV20-1
CASNQGAVTDTQYF | TGTGCCAGCAACCAGGGGGCTGTCACAGATACGCAGTATTTT | TRBJ2-3 | TRBD1 | many | TRBV11-2
CASREAGAAGEQYF | TGTGCCAGCAGGGAGGCGGGGGCGGCGGGTGAGCAGTACTTC | TRBJ2-7 | - | - | TRBV7-2
CSARVGLGEAFF | TGCAGTGCTAGAGTGGGACTCGGTGAAGCTTTCTTT | TRBJ1-1 | - | few | TRBV20-1
CASSFRQGKETQYF | TGTGCCAGCAGTTTCCGACAGGGGAAAGAGACCCAGTACTTC | TRBJ2-5 | TRBD1 | - | TRBV12-3/TRBV12-4
CASSSSLSGLLQSNEQFF | TGTGCCAGCAGTTCCTCACTCAGCGGGCTTCTTCAATCCAATGAGCAGTTCTTC | TRBJ2-1 | - | few | TRBV28
CASSEGPPPGRLYGYTF | TGTGCCAGCAGTGAAGGGCCTCCGCCGGGCAGACTTTATGGCTACACCTTC | TRBJ1-2 | - | - | TRBV2
CASSYRTGGFTTYTDTQYF | TGTGCCAGCAGTTATCGTACAGGGGGCTTCACAACTTACACAGATACGCAGTATTTT | TRBJ2-3 | TRBD1 | once | TRBV6-5
CSVDSTSGAKPLYYNEQFF | TGCAGCGTTGATAGTACTAGCGGAGCCAAGCCCCTCTACTACAATGAGCAGTTCTTC | TRBJ2-1 | TRBD2 | - | TRBV29-1
CASSPYQETQYF | TGTGCCAGCTCACCGTACCAAGAGACCCAGTACTTC | TRBJ2-5 | - | many | TRBV18
CSARDLRGSETQYF | TGCAGTGCTAGAGATTTAAGAGGGTCCGAGACCCAGTACTTC | TRBJ2-5 | - | - | TRBV20-1
CAWTGGALGYTF | TGTGCCTGGACAGGGGGGGCGCTGGGCTACACCTTC | TRBJ1-2 | TRBD1 | - | TRBV30
CASSLGGSQNTEAFF | TGCGCCAGCAGCTTGGGGGGGAGCCAGAACACTGAAGCTTTCTTT | TRBJ1-1 | - | - | TRBV5-1
CASTQGLAGVDTQYF | TGTGCCAGCACCCAGGGACTAGCGGGAGTAGATACGCAGTATTTT | TRBJ2-3 | TRBD2 | - | TRBV2
CASSQEPSGQGPYNEQFF | TGCGCCAGCAGCCAAGAGCCGTCGGGACAGGGACCCTACAATGAGCAGTTCTTC | TRBJ2-1 | TRBD1 | few | TRBV4-3
CAGSLAGPYNEQFF | TGTGCCGGCAGCTTAGCGGGGCCGTACAATGAGCAGTTCTTC | TRBJ2-1 | TRBD2 | - | TRBV7-8
CASRSSGTALSYEQYF | TGTGCCAGCAGGTCCTCCGGGACAGCCCTCTCCTACGAGCAGTACTTC | TRBJ2-7 | TRBD1 | - | TRBV12-3/TRBV12-4